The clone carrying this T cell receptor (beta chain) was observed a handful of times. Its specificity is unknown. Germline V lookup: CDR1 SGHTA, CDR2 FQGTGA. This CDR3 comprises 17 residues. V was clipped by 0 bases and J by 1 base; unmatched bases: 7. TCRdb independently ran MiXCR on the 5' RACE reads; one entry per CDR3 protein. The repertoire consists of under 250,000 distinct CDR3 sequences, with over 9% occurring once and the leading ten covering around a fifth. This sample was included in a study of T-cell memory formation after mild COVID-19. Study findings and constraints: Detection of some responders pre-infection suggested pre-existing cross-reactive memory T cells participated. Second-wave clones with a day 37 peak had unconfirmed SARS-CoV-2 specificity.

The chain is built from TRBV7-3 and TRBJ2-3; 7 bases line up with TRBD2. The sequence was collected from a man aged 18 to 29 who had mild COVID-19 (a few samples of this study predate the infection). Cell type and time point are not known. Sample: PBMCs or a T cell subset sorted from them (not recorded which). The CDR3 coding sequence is TGTGCCAGCAGCTTAACGTTCGAGCGGGGACGCACAGATACGCAGTATTTT. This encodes CASSLTFERGRTDTQYF.